Listed below are T cell receptor beta chains from one sample, sequenced in a study of blood T cell repertoires in COVID-19. The protocol was immunoSEQ multiplex PCR, while the TCRdb copy is restricted to in-frame clones and leaves out a portion. The table shows tens of thousands of clones, with around 88% occurring only once. Input material: peripheral blood. The receptors were gathered from a woman older than 75 with acute or convalescent COVID-19. Both conserved end residues are part of each CDR3. Fields, in order: D gene, J gene, clone size, V gene, CDR3 protein, CDR3 DNA. The D gene is left open where the match is weak. The size entry is marked missing in some rows and otherwise reads once, few, many or a size class.

>.|TRBJ2-3|.|TRBV6-1
CASSERGREDTQYF
TGTGCCAGCAGTGAGCGGGGAAGGGAAGATACGCAGTATTTT
>.|TRBJ2-2|few|TRBV5-1
CASSPTETGELFF
TGCGCCAGCTCACCGACGGAGACCGGGGAGCTGTTTTTT
>TRBD1|TRBJ2-7|.|TRBV7-2
CASSLTGQGFYEQYF
TGTGCCAGCAGCTTAACGGGACAGGGGTTCTACGAGCAGTACTTC
>TRBD1|TRBJ1-5|once|TRBV9
CASSEGTGVQPQHF
TGTGCCAGCAGCGAGGGGACAGGGGTTCAGCCCCAGCATTTT
>.|TRBJ2-5|.|TRBV9
CASSVGRTRGGTQYF
TGTGCCAGCAGCGTAGGCCGGACCCGAGGGGGGACCCAGTACTTC
>TRBD2|TRBJ2-7|.|TRBV6-1
CASSEEREPYEQYF
TGTGCCAGCAGTGAAGAGCGGGAGCCCTACGAGCAGTACTTC
>TRBD2|TRBJ2-1|.|TRBV19
CASSIGTSGRAEQFF
TGTGCCAGTAGTATAGGGACTAGCGGGAGGGCTGAGCAGTTCTTC
>TRBD2|TRBJ2-3|.|TRBV2
CASRTSWGTDTQYF
TGTGCCAGCAGGACTAGCTGGGGCACAGATACGCAGTATTTT
>TRBD1|TRBJ1-3|.|TRBV5-4
CASSTRTGGNTIYF
TGTGCCAGCAGCACACGGACAGGGGGCAACACCATATATTTT
>.|TRBJ1-2|.|TRBV27
CASGRTYYGYTF
TGTGCCAGCGGCAGAACCTACTATGGCTACACCTTC
>.|TRBJ1-2|few|TRBV4-3
CASSQDPGSRSYTF
TGCGCCAGCAGCCAAGATCCAGGTTCCCGATCCTACACCTTC
>.|TRBJ1-3|.|TRBV7-8
CASSLTVGSGNTIYF
TGTGCCAGCAGCTTAACAGTTGGCTCTGGAAACACCATATATTTT
>TRBD1|TRBJ2-2|.|TRBV19
CATGQGTNTGELFF
TGTGCCACCGGACAGGGTACGAACACCGGGGAGCTGTTTTTT
>.|TRBJ1-5|.|TRBV2
CASRESNQPQHF
TGTGCCAGCCGGGAGAGCAATCAGCCCCAGCATTTT
>TRBD1|TRBJ1-6|.|TRBV28
CASSSQGGSSPLHF
TGTGCCAGCAGTTCACAGGGGGGAAGTTCACCCCTCCACTTT
>TRBD1|TRBJ2-3|once|TRBV7-9
CASSLGGQPTDTQYF
TGTGCCAGCAGCTTAGGGGGACAGCCCACAGATACGCAGTATTTT
>.|TRBJ2-5|.|TRBV5-4
CASSLDREAVSTQYF
TGTGCCAGCAGCTTAGACAGGGAGGCGGTTTCAACCCAGTACTTC
>TRBD2|TRBJ2-1|.|TRBV23-1
CASSQSRTGGPRSYNEQFF
TGCGCCAGCAGTCAATCGAGAACGGGGGGGCCTCGGTCCTACAATGAGCAGTTCTTC
>TRBD2|TRBJ2-7|.|TRBV6-5
CASRTLAGGTYEQYF
TGTGCCAGCAGGACCCTAGCGGGAGGAACCTACGAGCAGTACTTC
>.|TRBJ1-1|few|TRBV3-1/TRBV3-2
CASSQEVGGVTEAFF
TGTGCCAGCAGCCAAGAGGTGGGAGGGGTTACTGAAGCTTTCTTT
>.|TRBJ1-1|.|TRBV27
CASSLYGPPPAEAFF
TGTGCCAGCAGTTTATATGGGCCCCCTCCGGCTGAAGCTTTCTTT
>.|TRBJ2-7|.|TRBV5-1
CASSLQINYEQYF
TGCGCCAGCAGCTTACAGATAAACTACGAGCAGTACTTC
>.|TRBJ1-4|.|TRBV7-8
CASSMSSNVGGEKLFF
TGTGCCAGCAGCATGTCATCAAACGTTGGGGGGGAAAAACTGTTTTTT
>TRBD1|TRBJ1-1|.|TRBV3-1/TRBV3-2
CASSPRQGQNTEAFF
TGTGCCAGCAGCCCACGACAGGGGCAGAACACTGAAGCTTTCTTT
>.|TRBJ1-2|.|TRBV7-2
CASSLYTGLPDYGYTF
TGTGCCAGCAGCTTATACACAGGCCTCCCGGACTATGGCTACACCTTC
>.|TRBJ1-5|.|TRBV19
CASSFEDTYSNQPQHF
TGTGCCAGTAGTTTTGAGGACACTTATAGCAATCAGCCCCAGCATTTT
>TRBD1|TRBJ2-3|.|TRBV15
CATSKDREREYF
TGTGCCACCAGCAAGGACAGGGAAAGAGAGTATTTT
>.|TRBJ2-5|.|TRBV4-1
CASSQENPGIPGTQYF
TGCGCCAGCAGCCAAGAAAACCCGGGGATCCCCGGGACCCAGTACTTC
>.|TRBJ1-2|.|TRBV28
CASRTGLGGHGYTF
TGTGCCAGCAGAACGGGGTTGGGGGGGCATGGCTACACCTTC
>TRBD1|TRBJ1-4|few|TRBV7-3
CASSPGQGEKLFF
TGTGCCAGCAGCCCCGGACAGGGGGAAAAACTGTTTTTT
>.|TRBJ1-2|.|TRBV6-1
CASSEAARRDGYTF
TGTGCCAGCAGTGAAGCTGCCCGGAGGGATGGCTACACCTTC
>.|TRBJ1-5|.|TRBV19
CASSIGPGGSNQPQHF
TGTGCCAGTAGTATAGGTCCGGGGGGCAGCAATCAGCCCCAGCATTTT
>.|TRBJ1-1|.|TRBV18
CASSPLTLNTEAFF
TGTGCCAGCTCACCATTGACATTGAACACTGAAGCTTTCTTT
>.|TRBJ2-2|.|TRBV5-1
CASSLAGPRENTGELFF
TGCGCCAGCAGCTTGGCGGGACCGCGGGAGAACACCGGGGAGCTGTTTTTT
>TRBD2|TRBJ2-1|.|TRBV7-2
CASSLQSSTSGGAEQFF
TGTGCCAGCAGCTTACAAAGTTCTACTAGCGGGGGGGCTGAGCAGTTCTTC
>.|TRBJ2-7|.|TRBV20-1
CSARAPPTNHF
TGCAGTGCTAGAGCCCCCCCTACTAATCACTTC
>TRBD2|TRBJ2-1|.|TRBV19
CASMRGEHSYNEQFF
TGTGCCAGTATGCGGGGGGAGCACTCCTACAATGAGCAGTTCTTC
>TRBD1|TRBJ2-6|.|TRBV29-1
CSARTGATSGANVLTF
TGCAGCGCCCGGACAGGGGCTACCTCTGGGGCCAACGTCCTGACTTTC
>TRBD2|TRBJ2-2|.|TRBV6-5
CASGTSGSGELFF
TGTGCCAGCGGGACTAGCGGTTCCGGGGAGCTGTTTTTT
>TRBD2|TRBJ2-1|once|TRBV7-9
CASSFPGLAGAAYNEQFF
TGTGCCAGCAGCTTCCCGGGACTAGCGGGAGCGGCCTACAATGAGCAGTTCTTC
>TRBD1|TRBJ2-2|.|TRBV14
CASSQGQGYTGELFF
TGTGCCAGCAGCCAAGGACAGGGTTACACCGGGGAGCTGTTTTTT
>TRBD2|TRBJ2-7|once|TRBV5-1
CASSLVGSGGLPLEQYF
TGCGCCAGCAGCTTGGTCGGTAGCGGGGGACTCCCCCTCGAGCAGTACTTC
>.|TRBJ1-2|.|TRBV5-1
CASSPLGGANYGYTF
TGCGCCAGCAGCCCCCTGGGTGGAGCTAACTATGGCTACACCTTC
>.|TRBJ2-1|.|TRBV18
CASSQVLLWEQFF
TGTGCCAGCTCCCAGGTACTTCTTTGGGAGCAGTTCTTC
>TRBD1|TRBJ2-5|.|TRBV7-8
CASSHHTTGEETQYF
TGTGCCAGCAGCCACCATACGACAGGGGAAGAGACCCAGTACTTC
>TRBD1|TRBJ2-1|.|TRBV5-6
CASSTRDRGYEQFF
TGTGCCAGCAGCACCCGGGACAGGGGCTATGAGCAGTTCTTC
>.|TRBJ1-1|.|TRBV6-2/TRBV6-3
CASSSPLQRGSF
TGTGCCAGCAGTTCACCTCTCCAGAGAGGGTCTTTT
>TRBD2|TRBJ2-7|.|TRBV28
CASISGVGEQYF
TGTGCCAGCATTAGCGGGGTGGGTGAGCAGTACTTC
>TRBD2|TRBJ2-1|.|TRBV4-1
CASSQASSGGYNEQFF
TGCGCCAGCAGCCAAGCCTCCAGCGGGGGCTACAATGAGCAGTTCTTC
>TRBD2|TRBJ2-7|.|TRBV5-1
CASSPGTTTYEQYF
TGCGCCAGCAGCCCTGGGACTACAACCTACGAGCAGTACTTC